A selection of T cell receptor beta chains follows, all from one sample in a study of Ad26.COV2.S vaccination and SARS-CoV-2 variants. The assay was immunoSEQ multiplex PCR, and TCRdb's table has in-frame clones only and misses some. The table has about 39,000 clones, roughly 83% seen once. Sequenced material: peripheral blood, taken after recovery from COVID-19. Receptors were obtained from a human donor who had recovered from COVID-19. The CDR3 runs from the conserved cysteine through the conserved F or W. D genes are given only for firm matches. Some rows have no size entry. The others give once, few or many, or a class for an expanded clone.

TRBD1 . TRBJ1-6 TRBV30 CAWSQGQSSYNSPLHF TGTGCCTGGAGCCAGGGACAGAGCTCCTATAATTCACCCCTCCACTTT
TRBD1 . TRBJ1-2 TRBV18 CASSSGTVYGYTF TGTGCCAGCTCCTCGGGGACAGTGTATGGCTACACCTTC
. . TRBJ1-1 TRBV18 CASSRELVRRNTEAFF TGTGCCAGCTCACGGGAGCTCGTAAGGAGGAACACTGAAGCTTTCTTT
TRBD2 . TRBJ2-1 TRBV11-2 CASSFGLAGGGYNEQFF TGTGCCAGCAGCTTCGGACTAGCGGGAGGGGGGTACAATGAGCAGTTCTTC
. medium-sized TRBJ2-5 TRBV12-3/TRBV12-4 CASSLGTTQYF TGTGCCAGCAGCCTCGGGACAACCCAGTACTTC
. . TRBJ2-5 TRBV11-2 CASSLVGQGETQYF TGTGCCAGCAGCTTAGTTGGTCAGGGGGAGACCCAGTACTTC
TRBD1 once TRBJ1-1 TRBV2 CASSRTGGTEAFF TGTGCCAGCAGTCGTACAGGGGGCACTGAAGCTTTCTTT
. . TRBJ2-2 TRBV5-1 CASSNTNTGELFF TGCGCCAGCAGCAACACAAACACCGGGGAGCTGTTTTTT
. . TRBJ1-1 TRBV28 CASSLGLGGRTEAFF TGTGCCAGCAGTTTAGGCCTCGGGGGGCGGACTGAAGCTTTCTTT
. . TRBJ2-2 TRBV24-1 CATGDPSNTGELFF TGTGCCACAGGGGACCCCTCGAACACCGGGGAGCTGTTTTTT
. . TRBJ1-1 TRBV30 CAWSDGNTEAFF TGTGCCTGGAGTGACGGGAACACTGAAGCTTTCTTT
TRBD1 . TRBJ1-2 TRBV10-3 CAISPGQPYGYTF TGTGCCATCAGTCCGGGACAGCCCTATGGCTACACCTTC
. once TRBJ1-1 TRBV7-3 CASSLGRNTEAFF TGTGCCAGCAGCTTGGGGCGTAACACTGAAGCTTTCTTT
. . TRBJ2-7 TRBV6-1 CASSEGRTEQYF TGTGCCAGCAGTGAGGGCAGGACCGAGCAGTACTTC
TRBD2 few TRBJ2-1 TRBV2 CASRPGLAVGEQFF TGTGCCAGCAGGCCGGGACTAGCGGTGGGTGAGCAGTTCTTC
TRBD1 . TRBJ1-2 TRBV3-1/TRBV3-2 CASSQDRTGFYGYTF TGTGCCAGCAGCCAAGATCGGACAGGATTCTATGGCTACACCTTC
. . TRBJ1-3 TRBV5-1 CASSLRPTGDSGNTIYF TGCGCCAGCAGCTTGCGACCTACAGGAGACTCTGGAAACACCATATATTTT
TRBD1 . TRBJ1-4 TRBV5-4 CASSSPDRGSEKLFF TGTGCCAGCAGCTCCCCTGACAGGGGGAGTGAAAAACTGTTTTTT
. once TRBJ1-2 TRBV18 CASSPPSYRADGYTF TGTGCCAGCTCACCACCGAGTTACAGGGCAGATGGCTACACCTTC
. . TRBJ2-3 TRBV7-8 CASTPFLVGGGDTQYF TGTGCCAGCACACCCTTCCTCGTCGGGGGCGGTGATACGCAGTATTTT
. . TRBJ1-2 TRBV13 CASSTGKGIGYTF TGTGCCAGCAGCACGGGGAAGGGGATCGGCTACACCTTC
TRBD1 once TRBJ2-5 TRBV30 CAWSLGQVVRETQYF TGTGCCTGGAGTTTGGGACAGGTAGTGAGAGAGACCCAGTACTTC
TRBD2 once TRBJ2-7 TRBV12-3/TRBV12-4 CASSSTSGSEYF TGTGCCAGCAGTTCGACTAGCGGGAGCGAGTACTTC
. . TRBJ1-2 TRBV7-2 CASSFGHLETYGYTF TGTGCCAGCAGCTTTGGACACCTAGAGACCTATGGCTACACCTTC
. . TRBJ1-4 TRBV25-1 CASSRGRSNEKLFF TGTGCCAGCAGTCGGGGGCGATCTAATGAAAAACTGTTTTTT
. . TRBJ1-2 TRBV4-1 CASSQDEGNNYGYTF TGCGCCAGCAGCCAAGACGAGGGGAATAACTATGGCTACACCTTC
. . TRBJ1-6 TRBV4-1 CASSQDGDRDSPLHF TGCGCCAGCAGCCAAGACGGGGATCGGGATTCACCCCTCCACTTT
. . TRBJ1-5 TRBV5-6 CASSLFVLRGNQPQHF TGTGCCAGCAGCTTGTTCGTCCTGCGAGGCAATCAGCCCCAGCATTTT
. once TRBJ2-2 TRBV7-9 CASTSPRGLANTGELFF TGTGCCAGCACCTCCCCCAGGGGCCTCGCGAACACCGGGGAGCTGTTTTTT
. . TRBJ1-1 TRBV12-3/TRBV12-4 CASSLEPRDEAFF TGTGCCAGCAGTTTAGAGCCGAGAGATGAAGCTTTCTTT
TRBD1 few TRBJ2-6 TRBV29-1 CSVTSRQGSGASGANVLTF TGCAGCGTTACAAGTAGACAGGGGAGTGGGGCCTCTGGGGCCAACGTCCTGACTTTC
. . TRBJ1-5 TRBV12-3/TRBV12-4 CASSYQVNQPQHF TGTGCCAGCAGCTACCAAGTAAATCAGCCCCAGCATTTT
TRBD1 . TRBJ1-2 TRBV5-1 CASSHSGQGNYGYTF TGCGCCAGCAGCCATTCGGGACAGGGGAACTATGGCTACACCTTC
. . TRBJ1-1 TRBV5-1 CASSLLDRNTEAFF TGCGCCAGCAGCCTGCTGGACAGGAACACTGAAGCTTTCTTT
. . TRBJ1-2 TRBV7-2 CASSSGSFYGYTF TGTGCCAGCAGCTCGGGGTCCTTCTATGGCTACACCTTC
. once TRBJ1-5 TRBV15 CATSRDPNQPQHF TGTGCCACCAGCAGAGACCCCAATCAGCCCCAGCATTTT
. . TRBJ1-4 TRBV29-1 CSFSAAGKLFF TGCAGCTTTTCGGCGGCGGGCAAACTGTTTTTT
. . TRBJ2-1 TRBV18 CASSPGSGPPNEQFF TGTGCCAGCTCACCTGGGAGTGGGCCCCCTAATGAGCAGTTCTTC
TRBD1 . TRBJ2-1 TRBV6-5 CASTQGQINEQFF TGTGCCAGCACCCAGGGACAGATCAATGAGCAGTTCTTC
. . TRBJ2-3 TRBV29-1 CSVTPGGTDTQYF TGCAGCGTCACCCCCGGGGGCACAGATACGCAGTATTTT
. . TRBJ1-5 TRBV7-9 CASSPGNQPQHF TGTGCCAGCAGCCCAGGGAATCAGCCCCAGCATTTT
. . TRBJ1-1 TRBV7-3 CASSLTYGVNAEAFF TGTGCCAGCAGCTTAACGTATGGGGTTAACGCTGAAGCTTTCTTT
TRBD2 . TRBJ2-1 TRBV10-1 CASSDHGTPRGDEQFF TGCGCCAGCAGTGACCACGGGACCCCCCGGGGGGATGAGCAGTTCTTC
TRBD1 once TRBJ2-5 TRBV23-1 CASSQSSGTGEETQYF TGCGCCAGCAGTCAATCGTCAGGGACAGGGGAAGAGACCCAGTACTTC
. . TRBJ2-1 TRBV6-5 CASSYPEQFF TGTGCCAGCAGTTACCCAGAGCAGTTCTTC